This TCR beta chain was sequenced during a study of vaccination and CD4 T cells after COVID-19. In the study overall: Overlapping SARS-CoV-2, HCoV-NL63, HCoV-OC43 and HCoV-229E spike peptides stimulated the cells.

This clonotype was detected a few times. As yet, its antigen is unknown. Sequence data for DNA of cultured CD4+ T cells were generated by the Oncomine TCR Beta short-read assay. Using its own MiXCR run on the PCR reads, TCRdb lists one record per CDR3 protein. Here the sample spans roughly 14,000 distinct CDR3 sequences, around 50% being singletons. Looked up from germline, CDR1 is SNHLY and CDR2 is FYNNEI. This CDR3 is 13 amino acids long. Trimming pared 3 bases from V and 1 base from J, leaving 6 bases between. Treatment described: approximately 10-day PBMC culture with coronavirus spike peptide pools or control peptides (ViraFEST assay).

The origin of this receptor is a human donor who had recovered from COVID-19. The sample comprised CD4+ T cells from blood, cultured in vitro. The rearrangement links TRBV2 to TRBJ1-1; D is uncertain. The CDR3 loop reads CASSDAGNTEAFF. CDR3 DNA: TGTGCCAGCAGTGACGCAGGGAACACTGAAGCTTTCTTT.